The clone carrying this TCR beta chain was detected many times. The data were taken from a study of cytomegalovirus exposure and HLA in healthy donors. V was clipped by 5 bases and J by 5 bases; unmatched bases: 4. The CDR3 extends over 14 amino acids. Germline V gene data show CDR1 as MNHNS and CDR2 as SASEGT. The assay was immunoSEQ multiplex PCR, and TCRdb's table has in-frame clones only and misses some. The sample includes around 95,000 clones, 85% of them seen just once. The chain joins TRBV6-1 to TRBJ1-5; TRBD1 aligns across 9 bases. The source material was PBMCs. The sequence was obtained from a man aged 18 to 30 in good health and CMV-seropositive. The CDR3 nucleotides are TGTGCCAGCAGTTATACAGGGGGCTATCAGCCCCAGCATTTT. As protein: CASSYTGGYQPQHF.